A selection of T cell receptor beta chains follows, all from one sample in a study of Graves' ophthalmopathy and Graves' hyperthyroidism. TCRdb re-derived calls from the multiplex PCR reads in MiXCR, one entry per CDR3 protein. The profile covers about 400,000 distinct CDR3 sequences, with approximately 15% appearing a single time and approximately 7% taken by the ten largest. Source material: peripheral blood. The source of these receptors is a woman younger than 30 with stable Graves' hyperthyroidism. Both conserved end residues are part of each CDR3. The D gene is left open where the match is weak. The size field is filled for only some rows; it gives once, few, many or a size class.

d_call clone_size j_call v_call cdr3_nt cdr3_aa
TRBD1 many TRBJ2-7 TRBV7-8 TGTGCCAGCAGCTTGGGCAGGGGGCGCATAGGCTACGAGCAGTACTTC CASSLGRGRIGYEQYF
NA NA TRBJ2-7 TRBV11-2 TGTGCCAGCAGCCGGCGGGACGGCTCCTACGAGCAGTACTTC CASSRRDGSYEQYF
TRBD1 NA TRBJ1-2 TRBV15 TGTGCCACCAGCCGGTCGGGACAGGGACGTGGTGACTATGGCTACACCTTC CATSRSGQGRGDYGYTF
NA many TRBJ1-2 TRBV9 TGTGCCAGCAGCGTAGGGGGGGCGCAAAGTAACTATGGCTACACCTTC CASSVGGAQSNYGYTF
NA many TRBJ1-1 TRBV19 TGTGCCAGTAGTATGGGGCAGGGTATTAGTACTGAAGCTTTCTTT CASSMGQGISTEAFF
NA NA TRBJ1-6 TRBV18 TGTGCCAGCTCACCCTCAGACGGTAATTCACCCCTCCACTTT CASSPSDGNSPLHF
NA many TRBJ2-7 TRBV12-3/TRBV12-4 TGTGCCAGCAGTTTAGCGCTCTCCTACGAGCAGTACTTC CASSLALSYEQYF
NA many TRBJ2-5 TRBV27 TGTGCCAGCAGTTTAATCGCGGCACGAAAACAAGAGACCCAGTACTTC CASSLIAARKQETQYF
NA many TRBJ1-2 TRBV11-3 TGTGCCAGCAGCTTAGTCGCCAGAACTAACTATGGCTACACCTTC CASSLVARTNYGYTF
NA NA TRBJ1-2 TRBV20-1 TGCAGTGCTAACGGAGTCTATGGCTACACCTTC CSANGVYGYTF
NA many TRBJ1-2 TRBV19 TGTGCCAGTAGTCCGAAGGGGTATGGCTACACCTTC CASSPKGYGYTF
NA many TRBJ2-7 TRBV12-3/TRBV12-4 TGTGCCAGCAGCCTTGGGACCCGACCCTACGAGCAGTACTTC CASSLGTRPYEQYF
NA many TRBJ1-1 TRBV20-1 TGCAGTGCCGCGGGACTTACGGGAGTACATCAAGCTTTCTTT CSAAGLTGVHQAFF
NA NA TRBJ2-5 TRBV15 TGTGCCACCAGCAGTGGTCCGGGACAAGAAGAGACCCAGTACTTC CATSSGPGQEETQYF
NA NA TRBJ1-1 TRBV14 TGTGCCAGCAGCCAAGATAGGTTTACCCAAGAAGCTTTCTTT CASSQDRFTQEAFF
TRBD1 many TRBJ1-1 TRBV20-1 TGCAGTGCTTACAGCAGGGGGCGATACACTGAAGCTTTCTTT CSAYSRGRYTEAFF
TRBD1 many TRBJ2-5 TRBV19 TGTGCCAGTAGTGCGGACAGGACGTTCGGGGCCCAGTACTTC CASSADRTFGAQYF
NA many TRBJ1-6 TRBV20-1 TGCAGTGCCCAGGCAGGCATCTCCTATAATTCACCCCTCCACTTT CSAQAGISYNSPLHF
NA NA TRBJ2-5 TRBV2 TGTGCCAGCGGCTGGCCAGGGAAGGTAGAGACCCAGTACTTC CASGWPGKVETQYF
TRBD1 many TRBJ1-2 TRBV12-3/TRBV12-4 TGTGCCAGCAGTAAGGGACAGGGGTGGGATTCTAACTATGGCTACACCTTC CASSKGQGWDSNYGYTF
NA many TRBJ1-1 TRBV6-1 TGTGCCAGCAGGGGATATGGGACTGAAGCTTTCTTT CASRGYGTEAFF
TRBD2 NA TRBJ2-7 TRBV5-1 TGCGCCAGCAGCTTTGCTAGCGGCGAGCAGTACTTC CASSFASGEQYF
NA few TRBJ2-4 TRBV4-1 TGCGCCAGCAGCCAAGACGCATCTTCGGGGGTTCTAGCCAAAAACATTCAGTACTTC CASSQDASSGVLAKNIQYF
NA few TRBJ2-4 TRBV20-1 TGCAGTGCTAGTAGGAGGGGGAGGAACATTCAGTACTTC CSASRRGRNIQYF
NA many TRBJ1-2 TRBV2 TGTGCCAGCAGGGAAGACTCCCTGACCTATGGCTACACCTTC CASREDSLTYGYTF
NA many TRBJ1-2 TRBV12-3/TRBV12-4 TGTGCCAGCAGTCCCCTTTATGGCTACACCTTC CASSPLYGYTF
NA few TRBJ1-5 TRBV10-2 TGCGCCAGCAGTGGCGGACGGGCCCGCCAATGGCCCCAGCATTTT CASSGGRARQWPQHF
NA NA TRBJ1-1 TRBV14 TGTGCCAGCAGCCAAGGGATTTTGTACACTGAAGCTTTCTTT CASSQGILYTEAFF
NA many TRBJ1-5 TRBV11-3 TGTGCCAGCAGCTCCCCTGACAGTCTCAATCAGCCCCAGCATTTT CASSSPDSLNQPQHF
NA NA TRBJ2-7 TRBV7-8 TGTGCCAGCAGCTTAAAAAGGTCAGGCTCCTACGAGCAGTACTTC CASSLKRSGSYEQYF
NA NA TRBJ1-2 TRBV5-5 TGTGCCAGCAGCTTCAACGGGGCTGGTGGCTACACCTTC CASSFNGAGGYTF
NA few TRBJ1-5 TRBV12-3/TRBV12-4 TGTGCCAGCAGACCAGACGGAGACAATCAGCCCCAGCATTTT CASRPDGDNQPQHF
NA NA TRBJ1-5 TRBV28 TGTGCCTGCAGTTTATCCAATTTTTTGTCCCTCGCCAGGCGGAATCAGCCCCAGCATTTT CACSLSNFLSLARRNQPQHF
NA NA TRBJ2-7 TRBV28 TGTGCCAGCAGGGCACATCAGGACAGCTACGAGCAGTACTTC CASRAHQDSYEQYF
NA few TRBJ2-3 TRBV5-1 TGCGCCAGCAGCTCCACGGGGGCGCGCACAGATACGCAGTATTTT CASSSTGARTDTQYF
NA many TRBJ1-2 TRBV12-3/TRBV12-4 TGTGCCAGCAGTTGGCGGCCGATTACACGACGCTTCTATGGCTACACCTTC CASSWRPITRRFYGYTF
NA many TRBJ2-5 TRBV2 TGTGCCAGCAGTGTACTACGGGAGACCCAGTACTTC CASSVLRETQYF
NA many TRBJ1-1 TRBV11-2 TGTGCCAGCAGCTCCGTCAAGAACACTGAAGCTTTCTTT CASSSVKNTEAFF
NA NA TRBJ1-2 TRBV6-5 TGTGCCAGCAGTTATTTCGACGGGGTGGGGTATGGCTACACCTTC CASSYFDGVGYGYTF
NA many TRBJ1-1 TRBV12-3/TRBV12-4 TGTGCCAGCAGTTTTTCGGGATTGGCGACTGAAGCTTTCTTT CASSFSGLATEAFF
NA NA TRBJ2-5 TRBV12-3/TRBV12-4 TGTGCCAGCAGTACCTTTTTAATTAGGTACTTC CASSTFLIRYF